The clone carrying this T cell receptor beta chain was seen a few times. What it binds is not known. This record belongs to a study of blood T cells in healthy people across ages. Study-level findings and limits: Without sorted subsets, naive and antigen-experienced compartments could not be conclusively compared.

For the second PCR, which ran for 7 to 11 cycles, a sample-barcoded 5' primer and a J-beta primer mix were used. TCRdb ran MiXCR on the 5' RACE reads and lists one entry per CDR3 protein. In the table there are over 600,000 distinct CDR3 sequences, about 61% of which are singletons. The length of the CDR3 is 13 residues. Trimming took 5 bases from V and 5 from J; bases not matched to a gene: 5. Germline V gene data show CDR1 as MNHNY and CDR2 as SVGAGI (reference sequence). Donors were systemically healthy Caucasian individuals from Russia aged about 6 to 100 years. Each sample used at least 7 million PBMCs. Extraction of total RNA produced a minimum of 5 micrograms from each sample.

This sequence joins TRBV6-6 and TRBJ2-7, with 8 bases lining up with TRBD1. The TCR originated in a man aged 35 to 55 in good health. The sample comprised blood. Here the CDR3 DNA reads TGTGCCAGCAGTACGACAGGGGTTCACGAGCAGTACTTC. Translating it yields CASSTTGVHEQYF.